One sample yielded the 23 T cell receptor beta chains listed below, sequenced in a study of T-cell reconstitution after alpha-beta-depleted transplantation in children. It was with unique molecular identifiers that the TCRbeta library was prepared. TCRdb called the PCR reads again in MiXCR, with one record for every CDR3 protein. The sample lists about 480,000 distinct CDR3 sequences, 9.5% to 15% seen once, with 5% to 6% in the top ten. The sample here was PBMCs from the stem cell graft donor, taken from the stem cell graft. These receptors were taken from a human donor who donated a stem cell graft to a child with combined immunodeficiency.

This clonotype has only a few counts. The gene calls are TRBV5-1 and TRBJ2-3, with a tentative D call TRBD2 (5 bases). Trimming pared 2 bases from V and 2 bases from J, leaving 12 bases between. The CDR3 has 15 amino acids. Germline V gene sequence: CDR1 SGHRS, CDR2 YFSETQ. The CDR3 sequence is CASSFRTGITDTQYF. The DNA for the CDR3 is TGCGCCAGCAGCTTCCGGACTGGAATCACAGATACGCAGTATTTT.

This clonotype was picked up a small number of times. V is TRBV5-1 and J is TRBJ1-2, with TRBD1 as a possible D gene (6 bases). The CDR3 runs 15 residues. CDR1 is SGHRS, CDR2 YFSETQ, per germline. Between the trimmed V and J ends, which lost 1 base and 5 bases, there was a span of 15 bases. CDR3 loop: CASSLLGQRTYGYTF. CDR3 sequence (DNA): TGCGCCAGCAGCTTGCTCGGACAGAGAACGTATGGCTACACCTTC.

The chain couples TRBV6-2 or TRBV6-3 to TRBJ2-2; D call uncertain. CDR3 length: 15 amino acids. Germline V gene sequence: CDR1 MNHEY, CDR2 SVGEGT. V lost 6 bases to trimming and J lost 1 base, with 12 bases between them. In DNA form, the CDR3 reads TGTGCCAGCAGATTGGGCGCCCTGAACACCGGGGAGCTGTTTTTT. Translated, it gives CASRLGALNTGELFF.

This chain uses TRBV11-2 with TRBJ2-5; D assignment may be TRBD1 or TRBD2 (5 bases each). V was shortened by 1 base and J by 1 base, with 13 bases between the two germline ends. CDR1 is SGHAT and CDR2 is FQNNGV in the germline V gene. CDR3 length: 16 amino acids. DNA of the CDR3: TGTGCCAGCAGCTTAGGGTCGGCAGGGACCCAAGAGACCCAGTACTTC. As protein: CASSLGSAGTQETQYF. The full variable domain, completed using reference TRBV11-2 and TRBJ2-5, is EAGVAQSPRYKIIEKRQSVAFWCNPISGHATLYWYQQILGQGPKLLIQFQNNGVVDDSQLPKDRFSAERLKGVDSTLKIQPAKLEDSAVYLCASSLGSAGTQETQYFGPGTRLLVL.

Only a few counts were recorded for this clonotype. J is TRBJ2-7 and V is TRBV15, with D perhaps being TRBD1 or TRBD2 (5 bases each). The V and J ends lost 3 bases and 4 bases respectively, with 22 bases between them. The CDR3 runs to 17 residues. Germline V gene data show CDR1 as LNHNV and CDR2 as YYDKDF (reference sequence). CDR3 sequence (DNA): TGTGCCACCAGCAGCCCCGGGACGGGCAGAGAGGGGTACGAGCAGTACTTC. Translated: CATSSPGTGREGYEQYF.

This clonotype was counted only a few times. The rearrangement joins TRBV24-1 to TRBJ2-2, with 9 bases fitting TRBD2. CDR1 and CDR2 from the germline V gene are KGHDR and SFDVKD. This CDR3 has 16 amino acids. V shed 4 bases, J shed 4 bases, and the junction held 6 bases outside the gene matches. Written as DNA, the CDR3 is TGTGCCACCAGTGACCCGGGACTAGCCTTCACCGGGGAGCTGTTTTTT. Translated: CATSDPGLAFTGELFF.

This clonotype was detected ten times or more. The chain uses TRBV6-5 and TRBJ2-1; TRBD2 agrees at 8 bases. Germline CDR1 MNHEY, CDR2 SVGAGI. This CDR3 is built from 14 residues. Unmatched junction bases numbered 6, after V lost 6 bases and J lost 5 bases. The chain's CDR3 is CASSRPLADNEQFF. For the CDR3, the DNA is TGTGCCAGCAGCCGACCACTAGCGGACAATGAGCAGTTCTTC.

At least ten counts were recorded for this clonotype. The chain links TRBV28 to TRBJ2-5; D is ambiguous. The germline CDR1 and CDR2 sequences are MDHEN and SYDVKM. This CDR3 is 11 amino acids long. Trimming cost V 6 bases and J 2 bases, with 4 bases left between them. CDR3 amino acids: CASRQQETQYF. CDR3 nucleotide sequence: TGTGCCAGCAGACAACAAGAGACCCAGTACTTC.

This clonotype came up a few times. This chain links TRBV28 with TRBJ2-2; 8 nucleotides align to TRBD1. V lost 6 bases and J lost 1; bases outside the gene matches: 4. The CDR3 is 15 residues long. The germline V gene has CDR1 MDHEN and CDR2 SYDVKM. This chain's CDR3 is CASRRTGMNTGELFF. CDR3 nucleotides: TGTGCCAGCAGGCGGACAGGGATGAACACCGGGGAGCTGTTTTTT.

This clonotype was seen a handful of times. The chain has TRBV3-1 and TRBJ1-5; D uncertain. CDR1 LGHDT and CDR2 YNNKEL come from the germline V gene (reference sequence). This CDR3 spans 12 amino acids. Deletions cut 4 bases from V and 9 bases from J, with 10 bases between. The CDR3 spells CASSPRGWPQHF. CDR3 in DNA: TGTGCCAGCAGCCCACGGGGTTGGCCCCAGCATTTT.

V is TRBV14 and J is TRBJ1-5; no reliable D call. The germline V and J ends were trimmed by 0 bases and 6 bases, with 6 bases remaining between them. Germline V gene sequence: CDR1 SGHDN, CDR2 FVKESK. CDR3 size: 13 residues. The CDR3 DNA sequence: TGTGCCAGCAGCCAAGACTCGTCTCAGCCCCAGCATTTT. Protein: CASSQDSSQPQHF.

This clonotype came up many times. The genes are TRBV7-2 and TRBJ2-4; D possibly matches TRBD1 or TRBD2 (6 bases each). Germline CDR1 SGHTA, CDR2 FQGNSA. The V gene lost 1 base and the J gene lost 1 base, with 11 bases spanning the gap. This CDR3 is built from 16 residues. The CDR3 bases are TGTGCCAGCAGCTTAGAGGGGGGACGGGCCAAAAACATTCAGTACTTC. The encoded protein is CASSLEGGRAKNIQYF.

This CDR3 is CASTRTAMNTEAFF. The CDR3, as DNA: TGTGCCAGTACTAGGACAGCGATGAACACTGAAGCTTTCTTT. V is TRBV19 and J is TRBJ1-1; TRBD1 might be the D (6 bases). The CDR3 totals 14 residues. The germline V gene encodes CDR1 LNHDA and CDR2 SQIVND (reference sequence). Trimming left V 7 bases short and J 0 bases short, with 12 bases between. Looking up the rest from reference TRBV19 and TRBJ1-1 gives the full variable domain: DGGITQSPKYLFRKEGQNVTLSCEQNLNHDAMYWYRQDPGQGLRLIYYSQIVNDFQKGDIAEGYSVSREKKESFPLTVTSAQKNPTAFYLCASTRTAMNTEAFFGQGTRLTVV.

V is TRBV5-1 and J is TRBJ2-5; D might be TRBD1 (5 bases). CDR1 is SGHRS and CDR2 is YFSETQ in the germline V gene. The germline V and J ends were trimmed by 0 bases and 2 bases, with 11 bases remaining between them. The CDR3 consists of 15 residues. The CDR3: CASSLVRQSQETQYF. DNA for the CDR3: TGCGCCAGCAGCTTGGTCAGACAGTCTCAAGAGACCCAGTACTTC. The full variable domain, completed using reference TRBV5-1 and TRBJ2-5, is KAGVTQTPRYLIKTRGQQVTLSCSPISGHRSVSWYQQTPGQGLQFLFEYFSETQRNKGNFPGRFSGRQFSNSRSEMNVSTLELGDSALYLCASSLVRQSQETQYFGPGTRLLVL.

CDR3 in amino acids: CASSQEGLPTYEQYF. The CDR3 DNA reads TGTGCCAGCAGCCAAGAGGGACTCCCCACTTACGAGCAGTACTTC. The chain is built from TRBV3-1 and TRBJ2-7, with D maybe TRBD2 (6 bases). V was cut by 0 bases and J by 4 bases, with 13 bases left in between. The CDR3 length is 15 residues. Germline CDR1 reads LGHDT; CDR2 reads YNNKEL (reference sequence).

V is TRBV11-3 and J is TRBJ2-2; 15 bases are shared with TRBD2. CDR1 is SGHNT and CDR2 is YENEEA in the germline V gene. The CDR3 extends over 16 amino acids. The ends lost 5 bases at V and 7 bases at J; junction bases unmatched: 5. The CDR3 DNA sequence: TGTGCCAGCAGCCCGGGACTAGCGGGAGGCGGCGGGGAGCTGTTTTTT. It encodes CASSPGLAGGGGELFF.

In its sample, this clonotype was seen many times. The chain carries TRBV6-5 and TRBJ1-1, with D hard to call. The CDR3 loop spans 15 amino acids. Germline CDR1 MNHEY, CDR2 SVGAGI. V lost 4 bases and J lost 1, with 13 bases in between. This chain's CDR3 is CASSSSGAGNTEAFF. In DNA form, the CDR3 reads TGTGCCAGCAGTTCCTCGGGAGCTGGGAACACTGAAGCTTTCTTT.

V gene TRBV7-9 combines with J gene TRBJ1-4; 8 positions agree with TRBD1. CDR1 and CDR2 (germline): SEHNR, FQNEAQ (reference sequence). The V gene end was trimmed by 4 bases and the J gene end by 5 bases; junction bases not matched to a gene: 3. This CDR3 spans 14 amino acids. CDR3 residues: CASSYGTGNEKLFF. Written as DNA, the CDR3 is TGTGCCAGCAGCTACGGGACAGGAAATGAAAAACTGTTTTTT.

The V gene is TRBV12-3 or TRBV12-4, the J gene TRBJ2-3; D remains unclear. V was trimmed by 5 bases and J by 3 bases, leaving 18 bases between them. The CDR3 covers 16 residues. CDR3 DNA: TGTGCCAGCAGTCCGCCGGGTCCGCCCCGGACAGATACGCAGTATTTT. This codes for CASSPPGPPRTDTQYF.

This clonotype appeared many times. This chain links TRBV6-5 with TRBJ1-1; 9 bases map to TRBD1. The V segment lost 2 bases and the J segment 5 bases; nucleotides outside the gene matches: 3. The CDR3 totals 14 residues. Germline CDR1 reads MNHEY; CDR2 reads SVGAGI. CDR3 sequence reads: CASSYADRGTEAFF. Here the CDR3 DNA reads TGTGCCAGCAGTTACGCAGACAGGGGGACTGAAGCTTTCTTT.

The rearrangement uses TRBV25-1 and TRBJ1-1; D is uncertain. The CDR3 runs to 12 residues. Germline V gene sequence: CDR1 MGHDK, CDR2 SYGVNS. V gave up 4 bases and J gave up 5 bases, with 8 bases separating them. The CDR3 DNA is TGTGCCAGCAGTGGACGTAGGACTGAAGCTTTCTTT. It specifies CASSGRRTEAFF.

This clonotype was seen more than once but under ten times. The DNA for the CDR3 is TGTGCCAGCAGCACTACAGGGGCCAGGAGCGGGAGGGTGGTCAAAAACATTCAGTACTTC. Amino acid sequence: CASSTTGARSGRVVKNIQYF. This chain connects TRBV21-1 to TRBJ2-4; TRBD2 is the table's D call and was not checked against the DNA. TRBV21-1 has pseudogene status. The length of the CDR3 is 20 residues.

This clonotype was counted many times. CDR3 sequence: CAGGQGPYEQYF. As DNA, the CDR3 is TGTGCCGGCGGGCAGGGTCCCTACGAGCAGTACTTC. The chain joins TRBV6-6 to TRBJ2-7, with D perhaps TRBD1 or TRBD2 (5 bases each). The CDR3 runs 12 residues. The germline V gene encodes CDR1 MNHNY and CDR2 SVGAGI (reference sequence). V was pared by 11 bases and J by 2 bases, with 13 bases between.